This is a list of T cell receptor beta chains from one sample in a study of CD8 T cells in Susac syndrome. From the immunoSEQ multiplex PCR reads, TCRdb called clonotypes with MiXCR, one entry per CDR3 protein. The sample yields fewer than 350,000 distinct CDR3 sequences, 92% seen once. The sequenced sample was CD4+ T cells from PBMCs. The receptors shown here come from a human donor with multiple sclerosis. Each CDR3 is given with its conserved first and last residue. Each record gives: J gene, clone size, V gene, CDR3 protein. Only some rows state a clone size, as once, few, many or a class for expanded clones.

J: TRBJ1-1; size: few; V: TRBV6-6; CDR3: CASSYLNTEAFF
J: TRBJ1-1; size: -; V: TRBV10-3; CDR3: CAIKAGNGETEAFF
J: TRBJ1-3; size: once; V: TRBV6-7; CDR3: CASRGQIFSGNTIYF
J: TRBJ2-7; size: -; V: TRBV7-2; CDR3: CASSLRSRAGEQYF
J: TRBJ2-3; size: -; V: TRBV2; CDR3: CASSTSGGTDTQYF
J: TRBJ2-1; size: -; V: TRBV4-1; CDR3: CASSQVDLLTYNEQFF
J: TRBJ1-1; size: -; V: TRBV18; CDR3: CASSPWTGEAFF
J: TRBJ1-6; size: -; V: TRBV7-9; CDR3: CASGREGSSPLHF
J: TRBJ2-5; size: -; V: TRBV3-1; CDR3: CASSQDHGTTQYF
J: TRBJ2-1; size: -; V: TRBV27; CDR3: CASRHEGARGNNEQFF
J: TRBJ2-2; size: once; V: TRBV19; CDR3: CASNGAGRGSNTGELFF
J: TRBJ2-2; size: -; V: TRBV7-9; CDR3: CASRQGLGSTGELFF
J: TRBJ1-5; size: once; V: TRBV10-3; CDR3: CAISEAGLSNQPQHF
J: TRBJ2-1; size: once; V: TRBV7-2; CDR3: CASSARDSYNEQFF
J: TRBJ2-3; size: -; V: TRBV5-6; CDR3: CASSLFSDTQYF
J: TRBJ2-1; size: once; V: TRBV6-5; CDR3: CASSYSKRWNSYNEQFF
J: TRBJ2-7; size: -; V: TRBV20-1; CDR3: CSARDPGTGSYEQYF
J: TRBJ2-1; size: -; V: TRBV9; CDR3: CASTLGGGSYNEQFF
J: TRBJ2-3; size: once; V: TRBV7-8; CDR3: CASSLGGGVGDTQYF
J: TRBJ2-7; size: -; V: TRBV7-9; CDR3: CASSSSPSGGALYEQYF
J: TRBJ1-2; size: -; V: TRBV19; CDR3: CASSIDLGRRYGYTF
J: TRBJ2-6; size: -; V: TRBV3-1; CDR3: CASGRKAGANVLTF
J: TRBJ1-5; size: -; V: TRBV20-1; CDR3: CSASRLNQPQHF
J: TRBJ2-3; size: -; V: TRBV12-3/TRBV12-4; CDR3: CASSLGGGGAVDTQYF
J: TRBJ1-5; size: -; V: TRBV11-2; CDR3: CASSLEGGPGQPQHF
J: TRBJ1-1; size: -; V: TRBV18; CDR3: CASSPTEGTEAFF
J: TRBJ2-7; size: -; V: TRBV7-9; CDR3: CASSLATDTYEQYF
J: TRBJ2-1; size: -; V: TRBV3-1; CDR3: CASSQDLASEYNEQFF
J: TRBJ1-6; size: -; V: TRBV11-3; CDR3: CASSLGWGQGASENSPLHF
J: TRBJ1-5; size: -; V: TRBV11-2; CDR3: CASSSGISNQPQHF
J: TRBJ1-2; size: -; V: TRBV2; CDR3: CASRALKTENYGYTF
J: TRBJ2-2; size: -; V: TRBV5-1; CDR3: CASSFTTSGASGELFF
J: TRBJ2-7; size: -; V: TRBV7-9; CDR3: CASSLEKWEQYF
J: TRBJ2-5; size: -; V: TRBV20-1; CDR3: CSARLTSSWETQYF
J: TRBJ2-7; size: -; V: TRBV2; CDR3: CASSATYEQYF
J: TRBJ2-7; size: -; V: TRBV5-1; CDR3: CASSAASGASYEQYF
J: TRBJ1-1; size: -; V: TRBV5-1; CDR3: CASREGTVDTEAFF